One sample yielded the 31 T cell receptor beta chains listed below, sequenced in a study of T-cell reconstitution after alpha-beta-depleted transplantation in children. A library of TCRbeta sequences, prepared with unique molecular identifiers, was generated. MiXCR, run by TCRdb on the PCR reads, gives a single entry per CDR3 protein. The sample lists approximately 210,000 distinct CDR3 sequences; more than 14% were seen once. The material sequenced was PBMCs from the stem cell graft donor, taken from the stem cell graft. These TCRs come from a human donor who donated a stem cell graft to a child with acute lymphoblastic leukemia.

This clonotype was seen many times. This chain uses TRBV12-3 or TRBV12-4 with TRBJ1-1, with D perhaps matching TRBD1 (5 bases). The CDR3 length is 13 residues. V lost 2 bases to trimming and J lost 6 bases, with 10 bases between them. The CDR3 protein is CASSLIVGAEAFF. The CDR3 DNA sequence: TGTGCCAGCAGTTTAATAGTAGGGGCTGAAGCTTTCTTT.

In its sample, this clonotype was seen many times. The chain carries TRBV6-5 and TRBJ1-1; 8 bases line up with TRBD1. Trimming took 0 bases from V and 2 from J; bases not matched to a gene: 8. The CDR3 covers 17 residues. Germline assignment: CDR1 MNHEY and CDR2 SVGAGI. In nucleotides, the CDR3 is TGTGCCAGCAGTTACTCGAGAGACAGGGGTCTTAACACTGAAGCTTTCTTT. Translation gives CASSYSRDRGLNTEAFF.

The rearrangement joins TRBV2 to TRBJ1-1; 7 bases agree with TRBD1. The ends lost 6 bases at V and 2 bases at J; junction bases unmatched: 6. Germline assignment: CDR1 SNHLY and CDR2 FYNNEI. The CDR3 covers 14 residues. CDR3 sequence reads: CASRVTGINTEAFF. CDR3 sequence (DNA): TGTGCCAGCAGGGTGACAGGGATAAACACTGAAGCTTTCTTT.

This clonotype has ten or more counts. V and J are TRBV6-5 and TRBJ2-1; the D gene is possibly TRBD1 (6 bases). With 2 bases removed from V and 3 bases from J, the gap between germline ends came to 8 bases. CDR3 size: 14 residues. Germline loops: CDR1 MNHEY, CDR2 SVGAGI. DNA of the CDR3: TGTGCCAGCAGTTACCGGACAGACTACAATGAGCAGTTCTTC. It translates to CASSYRTDYNEQFF.

This clonotype was seen ten or more times. The rearrangement uses TRBV12-3 or TRBV12-4 and TRBJ1-2; D is unresolved. The CDR3 totals 13 residues. V was trimmed by 2 bases and J by 2 bases, leaving 6 bases between them. As DNA, the CDR3 is TGTGCCAGCAGTTTAAGCAGGAACTATGGCTACACCTTC. Protein: CASSLSRNYGYTF.

This clonotype was picked up many times. The gene calls are TRBV12-3 or TRBV12-4 and TRBJ2-1; D not certain. CDR3 length: 16 amino acids. Between the trimmed V and J ends, which lost 6 bases and 7 bases, there was a span of 22 bases. This CDR3 is CASSPGDRVDLNEQFF. The CDR3 DNA sequence: TGTGCCAGCAGCCCTGGGGATCGGGTCGATTTGAATGAGCAGTTCTTC.

This clonotype was recorded many times. The chain recombines TRBV6-2 or TRBV6-3 with TRBJ2-1; 7 nucleotides line up with TRBD2. The CDR3 consists of 15 residues. Germline V gene lookup returns CDR1 MNHEY and CDR2 SVGEGT. The trim removed 2 bases at V and 0 bases at J, leaving 1 base unmatched. CDR3 nucleotide sequence: TGTGCCAGCAGTTACGGCGGGAGCTCCTACAATGAGCAGTTCTTC. It is translated as CASSYGGSSYNEQFF.

As to this clonotype: A much larger clonotype is one base distant, so this may be a read error. V gene TRBV19 combines with J gene TRBJ1-1; 9 bases fit TRBD1. Germline V gene data show CDR1 as LNHDA and CDR2 as SQIVND (reference sequence). The CDR3 is 13 residues long. Losses at the gene ends were 9 bases for V and 1 base for J; bases not matched to a gene: 3. The CDR3 DNA is TGTGCCAGCAGGGACAGGGCGAACACTGAAGCTTTCTTT. Encoded protein: CASRDRANTEAFF.

The table lists this clonotype with many counts. The rearrangement links TRBV20-1 to TRBJ1-2, with 8 bases that match TRBD1. Germline assignment: CDR1 DFQATT and CDR2 SNEGSKA (reference sequence). The J segment lost 4 bases and the V segment lost 1 base, leaving 8 bases of the junction unmatched. This CDR3 contains 15 residues. CDR3 region: CSARGARTGLYGYTF. In DNA, the CDR3 is TGCAGTGCTAGAGGGGCCCGGACAGGGCTCTATGGCTACACCTTC.

This clonotype was counted a few times. The chain uses TRBV20-1 and TRBJ2-1; the D gene is possibly TRBD2 (6 bases). The length of the CDR3 is 18 residues. Per germline, CDR1 DFQATT and CDR2 SNEGSKA (reference sequence). Trimming took 3 bases from V and 7 from J, leaving 28 bases between them. CDR3 amino acids: CSASADGLLGGYGNEQFF. The CDR3 nucleotides read TGCAGTGCTAGTGCGGACGGCCTCCTGGGGGGTTATGGGAATGAGCAGTTCTTC.

This clonotype came up many times. V gene TRBV7-9 combines with J gene TRBJ2-1; TRBD1 might be the D (6 bases). V dropped 4 bases and J dropped 7 bases, with 23 bases sitting between them. The germline gives CDR1 SEHNR, CDR2 FQNEAQ (reference sequence). The CDR3 is 17 residues long. This CDR3 reads CASSSQYRTRRGNEQFF. The CDR3, as DNA: TGTGCCAGCAGCTCACAATACAGGACCCGTAGGGGGAATGAGCAGTTCTTC.

In its sample, this clonotype was seen a few times. The gene calls are TRBV15 and TRBJ1-6; 8 nucleotides line up with TRBD1. This CDR3 spans 14 amino acids. Per the germline V gene, CDR1 is LNHNV and CDR2 is YYDKDF (reference sequence). V lost 5 bases, J lost 10 bases, and 7 bases stayed unmatched. CDR3 coding DNA: TGTGCCACCAGCTCGACAGGGGCTGACTCACCCCTCCACTTT. Residues: CATSSTGADSPLHF.

At least ten counts were recorded for this clonotype. The chain has TRBV7-9 and TRBJ2-3; D ambiguous. The CDR3 extends over 15 amino acids. Germline assignment: CDR1 SEHNR and CDR2 FQNEAQ (reference sequence). Trimming removed 0 bases from V and 1 base from J, with 8 bases in between. CDR3 sequence: CASSLATTRTDTQYF. CDR3 in DNA: TGTGCCAGCAGCTTAGCAACAACCCGCACAGATACGCAGTATTTT.

The CDR3 region is CASARGDEQFF. The CDR3, as DNA: TGTGCCAGCGCGCGGGGCGATGAGCAGTTCTTC. The rearrangement links TRBV6-2 or TRBV6-3 to TRBJ2-1; TRBD2 might be the D (6 bases). CDR1 and CDR2 from the germline V gene are MNHEY and SVGEGT. CDR3 size: 11 residues. The V gene lost 8 bases and the J gene lost 8 bases, with 10 bases spanning the gap.

CDR3: CASSSLTGVPSEQYF. CDR3 DNA sequence: TGTGCCAGCAGCTCTCTGACAGGGGTACCCTCCGAGCAGTACTTC. The chain has TRBV11-3 and TRBJ2-7, with 8 bases aligning to TRBD1. The CDR3 is 15 residues long. In germline, CDR1 is SGHNT, CDR2 YENEEA. V gave up 4 bases and J gave up 6 bases; unmatched junction bases: 11.

This clonotype has at least ten counts. The chain is built from TRBV7-9 and TRBJ2-1; D is unclear. The CDR3 consists of 14 residues. V lost 11 bases and J lost 0, with 14 bases in between. Germline V CDR1 and CDR2: SEHNR, FQNEAQ (reference sequence). CDR3 nucleotides: TGTGCCGGAGCGCAGCCGAGCTCCTACAATGAGCAGTTCTTC. This sequence encodes CAGAQPSSYNEQFF.

This clonotype qualifies as medium-sized. The CDR3 bases are TGTGCCAGCAGTAGACGACAGGGGAATCAGCCCCAGCATTTT. This translates into CASSRRQGNQPQHF. The chain employs TRBV12-3 or TRBV12-4 and TRBJ1-5; the match to TRBD1 covers 8 bases. V lost 5 bases to trimming and J lost 4 bases; unmatched junction nucleotides: 4. The CDR3 contains 14 residues.

This clonotype was seen a handful of times. J is TRBJ2-7 and V is TRBV7-9; a possible D gene is TRBD2 (5 bases). Germline loops: CDR1 SEHNR, CDR2 FQNEAQ (reference sequence). Trimming cost V 2 bases and J 5 bases, with 10 bases left between them. The CDR3 length is 13 residues. The CDR3 nucleotides read TGTGCCAGCAGCTTAAACATCGGGGACGAGCAGTACTTC. It is translated as CASSLNIGDEQYF. The variable domain in full, completed from reference TRBV7-9 and TRBJ2-7, reads DTGVSQNPRHKITKRGQNVTFRCDPISEHNRLYWYRQTLGQGPEFLTYFQNEAQLEKSRLLSDRFSAERPKGSFSTLEIQRTEQGDSAMYLCASSLNIGDEQYFGPGTRLTVT.

This clonotype was recorded many times. The chain recombines TRBV25-1 with TRBJ2-7, with D perhaps matching TRBD1 (6 bases). Germline CDR1 MGHDK, CDR2 SYGVNS. Trimming cost V 3 bases and J 1 base, with 16 bases left between them. This CDR3 is 16 amino acids long. The CDR3 loop is CASSEEYRDLSYEQYF. For the CDR3, the DNA is TGTGCCAGCAGTGAGGAGTACAGGGACCTTTCCTACGAGCAGTACTTC.

As to this clonotype: A much larger clone differs by one base, so this may be a read error. The missing conserved phenylalanine or tryptophan at the end of this CDR3 makes a read error likely. The chain has TRBV5-1 and TRBJ2-3, with D perhaps matching TRBD1 or TRBD2 (6 bases each). With 4 bases removed from V and 3 bases from J, the gap between germline ends came to 15 bases. The germline V gene has CDR1 SGHRS and CDR2 YFSETQ. The length of the CDR3 is 15 residues. In nucleotides, the CDR3 is TGCGCCAGCAGCGGGGGGCCTAGCGAGACAGATACGCAGTATTTG. This encodes CASSGGPSETDTQYL.

Ten or more counts support this clonotype. As DNA, the CDR3 is TGTGCCAGCAGCCGGCGGACCATTTTCTACAATGAGCAGTTCTTC. Protein: CASSRRTIFYNEQFF. The J gene is TRBJ2-1, the V gene TRBV5-6, with D uncertain. The CDR3 has 15 amino acids. The V and J ends lost 4 bases and 3 bases respectively, with 14 bases between them. Germline V gene sequence: CDR1 SGHDT, CDR2 YYEEEE.

This clonotype was counted at least ten times. This sequence joins TRBV29-1 and TRBJ2-7; D gene ambiguous. Trimming cost V 5 bases and J 2 bases, with 13 bases left between them. The CDR3 is made up of 13 amino acids. The V gene's germline CDR1 is SQVTM and CDR2 ANQGSEA. CDR3 amino acids: CSVLGPEAYEQYF. CDR3 sequence (DNA): TGCAGCGTTCTGGGCCCGGAAGCCTACGAGCAGTACTTC.

There are many counts of this clonotype. The rearrangement uses TRBV10-3 and TRBJ2-1; 7 bases line up with TRBD2. The CDR3 spans 16 residues. V trimming: 0 bases; J trimming: 7 bases; junction bases outside the gene matches: 9. Germline CDR1 reads ENHRY; CDR2 reads SYGVKD. In nucleotides, the CDR3 is TGTGCCATCAGTGAGTCGTGGGCGGGAGAAGGAAATGAGCAGTTCTTC. It is translated as CAISESWAGEGNEQFF.

This clonotype was detected ten times or more. The chain joins TRBV5-1 to TRBJ2-1, with a tentative D call TRBD2 (6 bases). The germline CDR1 and CDR2 sequences are SGHRS and YFSETQ. The CDR3 contains 14 residues. Trimming removed 4 bases at V and 8 bases at J, with 16 bases between. This CDR3 is CASSPSTRDYEQFF. The CDR3, as DNA: TGCGCCAGCAGCCCATCCACTAGGGACTATGAGCAGTTCTTC.

The chain joins TRBV5-4 to TRBJ2-1; D may be TRBD2 (5 bases). The CDR3 is 15 residues long. V lost 6 bases to trimming and J lost 5 bases, with 18 bases between them. Per the germline V gene, CDR1 is SGHNT and CDR2 is YYREEE (reference sequence). CDR3 nucleotides: TGTGCCAGCACCTTAGACCTAGCAGACCACAATGAGCAGTTCTTC. Translating gives CASTLDLADHNEQFF.

This clonotype showed up many times. CDR3 sequence (DNA): TGCAGCGTAACTAGGGACAGCTTCATGAACACTGAAGCTTTCTTT. Translated, it gives CSVTRDSFMNTEAFF. The V and J genes are TRBV29-1 and TRBJ1-1, with 7 bases fitting TRBD1. Germline V gene sequence: CDR1 SQVTM, CDR2 ANQGSEA. This CDR3 has 15 amino acids. V was pared by 6 bases and J by 0 bases, with 10 bases of the junction left unmatched.

This clonotype has at least ten counts. J is TRBJ2-1 and V is TRBV7-2; 13 nucleotides align to TRBD2. The CDR3 loop spans 16 amino acids. CDR1 and CDR2 (germline): SGHTA, FQGNSA. With V trimmed by 5 bases and J by 4 bases, 5 bases remained unmatched. In DNA, the CDR3 is TGTGCCAGCAGCCTAGTGGGACTAGCGGGATACAATGAGCAGTTCTTC. Its protein product is CASSLVGLAGYNEQFF.

This clonotype was recorded many times. The gene calls are TRBV5-1 and TRBJ2-1, with D maybe TRBD1 (6 bases). Germline V CDR1 and CDR2: SGHRS, YFSETQ. The CDR3 length is 13 residues. Deletions cut 7 bases from V and 0 bases from J, with 8 bases between. The CDR3 DNA reads as TGCGCCAGCGGACAGCCCTCCTACAATGAGCAGTTCTTC. Protein: CASGQPSYNEQFF.

The rearrangement links TRBV19 to TRBJ2-6; possible D gene TRBD1, 6 bases. Trimming stripped 4 bases from V and 3 bases from J, with 10 bases between. The CDR3 extends over 15 amino acids. The germline V gene has CDR1 LNHDA and CDR2 SQIVND (reference sequence). The CDR3 DNA follows: TGTGCCAGTAGTAACCCAGGGGATGGGGCCAACGTCCTGACTTTC. It codes for CASSNPGDGANVLTF.

This clonotype was observed at least ten times. The V call is TRBV5-1, the J call TRBJ2-2, with D perhaps given as TRBD1 or TRBD2 (5 bases each). Trimming took 1 base from V and 4 from J, leaving 11 bases between them. Germline CDR1 and CDR2: SGHRS and YFSETQ. This CDR3 is 15 amino acids long. The CDR3 reads CASSLSQGRTGELFF. The DNA of the CDR3 is TGCGCCAGCAGCTTGTCTCAGGGACGCACCGGGGAGCTGTTTTTT.

The sample holds many counts of this clonotype. The chain is built from TRBV7-9 and TRBJ2-7; D ambiguous. The V end was cut by 1 base, the J end by 0 bases, with 7 bases between. The CDR3 contains 14 residues. The germline V gene encodes CDR1 SEHNR and CDR2 FQNEAQ (reference sequence). CDR3 in DNA: TGTGCCAGCAGCTTAGTACAGACCTCCTACGAGCAGTACTTC. Protein product: CASSLVQTSYEQYF. The variable domain in full, completed from reference TRBV7-9 and TRBJ2-7, reads DTGVSQNPRHKITKRGQNVTFRCDPISEHNRLYWYRQTLGQGPEFLTYFQNEAQLEKSRLLSDRFSAERPKGSFSTLEIQRTEQGDSAMYLCASSLVQTSYEQYFGPGTRLTVT.